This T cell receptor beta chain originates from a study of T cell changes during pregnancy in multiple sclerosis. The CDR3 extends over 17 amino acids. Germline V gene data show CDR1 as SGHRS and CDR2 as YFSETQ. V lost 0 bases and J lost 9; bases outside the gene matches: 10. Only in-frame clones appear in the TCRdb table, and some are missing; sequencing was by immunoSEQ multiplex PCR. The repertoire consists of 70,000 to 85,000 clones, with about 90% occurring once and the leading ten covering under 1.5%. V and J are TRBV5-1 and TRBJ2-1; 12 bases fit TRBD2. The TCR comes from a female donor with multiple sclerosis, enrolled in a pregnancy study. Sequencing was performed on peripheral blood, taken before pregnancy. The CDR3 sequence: CASSLATTSGGSGEQFF. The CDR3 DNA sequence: TGCGCCAGCAGCTTGGCGACGACTAGCGGGGGTAGTGGTGAGCAGTTCTTC.